Following are 16 T cell receptor beta chains from one sample sequenced in a study of shared clonotypes between healthy human individuals. The protocol was immunoSEQ multiplex PCR, while the TCRdb copy is restricted to in-frame clones and leaves out a portion. The sample includes 2,500,000 or so clones, roughly 93% seen only once; the top ten take 0.36%. The material sequenced was naive CD4+ T cells from PBMCs. The subset is: CD45RA+ positively selected. These receptors came from a man in his late teens or twenties in good health. Some clones in this sample may be carry-over from other donors' samples.

This chain joins TRBV28 and TRBJ2-1; D perhaps matches TRBD2 (5 bases). The CDR3 spans 17 residues. Germline CDR1 and CDR2: MDHEN and SYDVKM. The ends were cut back, 1 base at V and 4 bases at J, with 17 bases in the middle. CDR3: CASSLYVALGVYNEQFF. The DNA for the CDR3 is TGTGCCAGCAGTTTATACGTGGCCCTCGGGGTTTACAATGAGCAGTTCTTC.

CDR3 in DNA: TGCGCCAGCAGCTTGGATCCCGGGACTACTGGTACCAATGAGCAGTTCTTC. Translating gives CASSLDPGTTGTNEQFF. This chain links TRBV5-1 with TRBJ2-1, with TRBD2 matching 7 bases. CDR3 length equals 17 residues. The V segment lost 0 bases and the J segment 6 bases; nucleotides outside the gene matches: 12. Germline V gene sequence: CDR1 SGHRS, CDR2 YFSETQ.

The CDR3 here is CASSLGAREAFF. The DNA for the CDR3 is TGTGCCAGCAGCTTGGGGGCCCGGGAAGCTTTCTTT. J is TRBJ1-1 and V is TRBV7-8; a weak D match, TRBD1 (6 bases). Looked up from germline, CDR1 is SGHVS and CDR2 is FQNEAQ. This CDR3 has 12 amino acids. V lost 3 bases and J 8 bases, leaving 10 bases between the germline ends. Complete variable domain (other parts from reference TRBV7-8 and TRBJ1-1): GAGVSQSPRYKVAKRGQDVALRCDPISGHVSLFWYQQALGQGPEFLTYFQNEAQLDKSGLPSDRFFAERPEGSVSTLKIQRTQQEDSAVYLCASSLGAREAFFGQGTRLTVV.

The J gene is TRBJ2-5, the V gene TRBV25-1; 7 bases are a match to TRBD1. This CDR3 has 12 amino acids. V gave up 4 bases and J gave up 5 bases; unmatched junction bases: 1. Germline-derived CDR1 and CDR2 are MGHDK and SYGVNS. CDR3 in DNA: TGTGCCAGCAGTGCCAGGGGGGAGACCCAGTACTTC. The encoded protein is CASSARGETQYF.

The chain has TRBV7-2 and TRBJ2-5, with 8 nucleotides matching TRBD1. Germline assignment: CDR1 SGHTA and CDR2 FQGNSA. This CDR3 is 16 amino acids long. V dropped 5 bases and J dropped 5; count of bases not matched to a gene: 13. The CDR3 is CASSKERQGMLETQYF. The CDR3 DNA reads as TGTGCCAGCAGCAAAGAACGACAGGGGATGCTGGAGACCCAGTACTTC. Based on the CDR3 plus reference TRBV7-2 and TRBJ2-5, the full variable domain is GAGVSQSPSNKVTEKGKDVELRCDPISGHTALYWYRQSLGQGLEFLIYFQGNSAPDKSGLPSDRFSAERTGGSVSTLTIQRTQQEDSAVYLCASSKERQGMLETQYFGPGTRLLVL.

This clone was detected only once. V and J are TRBV16 and TRBJ2-5, with D maybe TRBD2 (6 bases). Germline loops: CDR1 KGHSY, CDR2 FQNENV. The CDR3 is 16 residues long. V dropped 1 base and J dropped 5 bases, with 17 bases sitting between them. CDR3 nucleotides: TGTGCCAGCAGCCAATTGACACCGGGAGTGGGGGAGACCCAGTACTTC. Translating gives CASSQLTPGVGETQYF.

The genes are TRBV28 and TRBJ1-6; D remains ambiguous. Germline V gene data show CDR1 as MDHEN and CDR2 as SYDVKM. The CDR3 runs 14 residues. Trimming cost V 3 bases and J 7 bases, with 10 bases left between them. CDR3 protein: CASSFRRENSPLHF. CDR3 DNA sequence: TGTGCCAGCAGTTTCCGACGGGAAAATTCACCCCTCCACTTT.

On this clone: Distinct nucleotide sequences in the sample also encode this CDR3. J is TRBJ1-1 and V is TRBV5-6; no clear D. The length of the CDR3 is 12 residues. The V gene lost 2 bases and the J gene lost 3 bases, with 5 bases spanning the gap. Germline CDR1 is SGHDT and CDR2 is YYEEEE. This CDR3 is CASSFRDTEAFF. CDR3 in DNA: TGTGCCAGCAGCTTTCGGGACACTGAAGCTTTCTTT.

The J gene is TRBJ2-7, the V gene TRBV19; 8 bases match TRBD1. CDR1 is LNHDA and CDR2 is SQIVND in the germline V gene (reference sequence). The CDR3 runs to 15 residues. J lost 0 bases, V lost 5 bases, and 6 bases had no gene match. As DNA, the CDR3 is TGTGCCAGTAGTGGCTGGACAGGGTTCTCCTACGAGCAGTACTTC. Its protein product is CASSGWTGFSYEQYF.

This clone was observed a few times. The V and J genes are TRBV11-3 and TRBJ2-6; D is ambiguous. Germline assignment: CDR1 SGHNT and CDR2 YENEEA. This CDR3 comprises 13 residues. Between the trimmed V and J ends, which lost 4 bases and 8 bases, there was a span of 9 bases. Written as DNA, the CDR3 is TGTGCCAGCAGCTCAGATGAGACCAACGTCCTGACTTTC. The encoded protein is CASSSDETNVLTF.

V is TRBV5-1 and J is TRBJ1-2; TRBD1 agrees at 7 bases. The CDR3 is made up of 17 amino acids. The J segment lost 6 bases and the V segment lost 3 bases, leaving 17 bases of the junction unmatched. CDR1 and CDR2 from the germline V gene are SGHRS and YFSETQ. DNA for the CDR3: TGCGCCAGCAGCTCCTGGGCAGGGGGGACAAGATCGGATGGCTACACCTTC. As protein: CASSSWAGGTRSDGYTF.

The chain employs TRBV7-2 and TRBJ2-1; TRBD2 matches 14 bases. The CDR3 is 16 residues long. Germline V gives CDR1 SGHTA, CDR2 FQGNSA. With 5 bases clipped from V and 2 bases from J, the junction kept 2 bases outside the gene matches. The CDR3 spells CASSPGLAGAYNEQFF. The CDR3 region has the DNA TGTGCCAGCAGCCCGGGACTAGCGGGAGCCTACAATGAGCAGTTCTTC.

V is TRBV4-3 and J is TRBJ2-2, with TRBD2 identical over 7 bases. The CDR3 has 18 residues. Per the germline V gene, CDR1 is LGHNA and CDR2 is YSLEER. Unmatched junction bases numbered 8, after V lost 0 bases and J lost 1 base. CDR3 in amino acids: CASSQDHPAGVNTGELFF. The CDR3 coding sequence is TGCGCCAGCAGCCAAGATCACCCTGCGGGGGTGAACACCGGGGAGCTGTTTTTT.

The chain employs TRBV28 and TRBJ2-2, with 7 positions matching TRBD2. CDR3 length: 14 amino acids. V lost 4 bases, J lost 5 bases, and 4 bases stayed unmatched. Germline CDR1 MDHEN, CDR2 SYDVKM. CDR3 loop: CASSSAGVTGELFF. DNA of the CDR3: TGTGCCAGCAGTTCGGCGGGAGTTACCGGGGAGCTGTTTTTT.

The chain has TRBV10-3 and TRBJ2-1, with D hard to call. The CDR3 extends over 13 amino acids. Germline-derived CDR1 and CDR2 are ENHRY and SYGVKD. V dropped 6 bases and J dropped 5 bases, with 11 bases sitting between them. The CDR3 is CAISAIIDNEQFF. The CDR3 nucleotides read TGTGCCATCAGCGCTATTATCGACAATGAGCAGTTCTTC.

The chain uses TRBV10-3 and TRBJ2-5; the match to TRBD2 covers 10 bases. The CDR3 is made up of 15 amino acids. J lost 2 bases, V lost 8 bases, and 8 bases had no gene match. CDR1 and CDR2 (germline): ENHRY, SYGVKD. The CDR3 nucleotides read TGTGCCATCTCGGGGACTAGCGTAAGACAAGAGACCCAGTACTTC. It codes for CAISGTSVRQETQYF.